This T cell receptor (beta chain) was sequenced during a study of vaccination effects on CD4 cells after COVID-19. Whole-study findings and limits: Healthy vaccine recipients' vaccine-induced clones were almost all SARS-CoV-2 mono-reactive. Late in the post-vaccination period, infection-induced and vaccine-induced clones underwent marked clonal contraction. Limitations: small convalescent group and missing early post-infection timepoints.

Sequencing used immunoSEQ multiplex PCR; TCRdb keeps in-frame clones, though not all of them. The sample has about 73,000 clones; around 67% are singletons. Germline CDR1 reads LNHDA; CDR2 reads SQIVND (reference sequence). CDR3 length equals 17 residues. The V gene end was trimmed by 5 bases and the J gene end by 4 bases; junction bases not matched to a gene: 7. Once cultured for around 11 days, the cells underwent separation to obtain CD4+ T cells. It was two doses of either the BNT162b2 or mRNA-1273 vaccine that participants received. According to the study, vaccine recipients showed no prior SARS-CoV-2 infection and negative nucleocapsid antibodies. This clone was detected only a few times. As yet, its antigen is unknown.

The sample here was CD4+ T cells from PBMCs cultured without peptide, taken after COVID-19 vaccination. The rearrangement uses TRBV19 and TRBJ2-3; 15 bases match TRBD2. The sequence derives from a human donor who received a COVID-19 vaccine. Here the CDR3 reads CASSPLWTSGGADTQYF. CDR3 nucleotides: TGTGCCAGTAGTCCTCTATGGACTAGCGGGGGGGCAGATACGCAGTATTTT.